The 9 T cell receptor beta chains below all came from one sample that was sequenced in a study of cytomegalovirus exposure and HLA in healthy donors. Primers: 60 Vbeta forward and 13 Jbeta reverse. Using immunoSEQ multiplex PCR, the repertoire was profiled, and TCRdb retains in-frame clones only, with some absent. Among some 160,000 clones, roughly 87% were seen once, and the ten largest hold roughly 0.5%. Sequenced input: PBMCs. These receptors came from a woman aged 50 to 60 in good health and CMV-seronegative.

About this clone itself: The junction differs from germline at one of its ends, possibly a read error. Here the CDR3 reads CASSAYFSGANGLTF. The CDR3 DNA is TGTGCCAGCAGCGCATATTTCTCTGGGGCCAACGGCCTGACTTTC. V usage is TRBV7-2 and J usage is TRBJ2-6; TRBD1 is a possible D gene (5 bases). Germline-derived CDR1 and CDR2 are SGHTA and FQGNSA. The CDR3 sequence is 15 residues long.

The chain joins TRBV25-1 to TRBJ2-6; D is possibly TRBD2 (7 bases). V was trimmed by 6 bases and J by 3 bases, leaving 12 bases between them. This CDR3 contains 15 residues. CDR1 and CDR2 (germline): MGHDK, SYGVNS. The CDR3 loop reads CASSKGGDGANVLTF. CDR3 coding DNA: TGTGCCAGCAGCAAAGGGGGGGATGGGGCCAACGTCCTGACTTTC.

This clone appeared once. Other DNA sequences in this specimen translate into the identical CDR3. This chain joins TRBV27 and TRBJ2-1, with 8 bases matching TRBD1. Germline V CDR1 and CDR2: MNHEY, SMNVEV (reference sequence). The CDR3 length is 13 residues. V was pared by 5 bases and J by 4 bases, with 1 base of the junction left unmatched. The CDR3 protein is CASSRTGYNEQFF. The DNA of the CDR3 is TGTGCCAGCAGTCGGACAGGGTACAATGAGCAGTTCTTC.

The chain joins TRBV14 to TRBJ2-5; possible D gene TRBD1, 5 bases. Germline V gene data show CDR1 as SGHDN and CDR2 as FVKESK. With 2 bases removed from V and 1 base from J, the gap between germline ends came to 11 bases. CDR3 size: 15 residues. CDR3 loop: CASSQLQGIQETQYF. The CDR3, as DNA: TGTGCCAGCAGCCAACTCCAGGGTATCCAAGAGACCCAGTACTTC.

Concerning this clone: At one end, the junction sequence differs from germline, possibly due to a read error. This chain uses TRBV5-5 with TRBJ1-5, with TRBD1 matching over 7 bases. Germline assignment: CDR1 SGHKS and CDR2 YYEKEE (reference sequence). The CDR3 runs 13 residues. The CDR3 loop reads CASSLVGDSPGKF. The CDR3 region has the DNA TGTGCCAGCAGCTTGGTGGGGGACAGCCCTGGCAAATTT.

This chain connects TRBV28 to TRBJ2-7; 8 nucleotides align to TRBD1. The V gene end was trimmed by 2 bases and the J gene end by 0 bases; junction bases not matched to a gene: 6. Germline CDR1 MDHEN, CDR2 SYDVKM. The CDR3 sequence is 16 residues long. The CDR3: CASSLIAGGNSYEQYF. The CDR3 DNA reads TGTGCCAGCAGTTTAATCGCAGGGGGCAACTCCTACGAGCAGTACTTC.

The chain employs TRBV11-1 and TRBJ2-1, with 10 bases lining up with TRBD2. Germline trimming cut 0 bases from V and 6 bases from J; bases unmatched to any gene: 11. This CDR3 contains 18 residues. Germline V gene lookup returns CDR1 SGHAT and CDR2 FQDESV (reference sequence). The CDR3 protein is CASSLALISGGNSNEQFF. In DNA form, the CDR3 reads TGTGCCAGCAGCTTAGCGCTAATTAGCGGGGGGAATTCCAATGAGCAGTTCTTC.

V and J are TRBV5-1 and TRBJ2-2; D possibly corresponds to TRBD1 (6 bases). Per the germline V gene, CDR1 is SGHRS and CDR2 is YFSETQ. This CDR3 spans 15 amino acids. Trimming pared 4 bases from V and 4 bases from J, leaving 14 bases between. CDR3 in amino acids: CASSTLQGGTGELFF. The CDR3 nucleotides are TGCGCCAGCAGCACCCTACAGGGCGGCACCGGGGAGCTGTTTTTT.

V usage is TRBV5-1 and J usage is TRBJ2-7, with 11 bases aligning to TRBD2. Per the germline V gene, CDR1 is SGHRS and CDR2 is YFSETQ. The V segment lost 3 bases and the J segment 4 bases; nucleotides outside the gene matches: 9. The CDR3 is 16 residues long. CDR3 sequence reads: CASSSVAGGPLYEQYF. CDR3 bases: TGCGCCAGCAGCTCCGTAGCGGGGGGGCCATTGTACGAGCAGTACTTC.